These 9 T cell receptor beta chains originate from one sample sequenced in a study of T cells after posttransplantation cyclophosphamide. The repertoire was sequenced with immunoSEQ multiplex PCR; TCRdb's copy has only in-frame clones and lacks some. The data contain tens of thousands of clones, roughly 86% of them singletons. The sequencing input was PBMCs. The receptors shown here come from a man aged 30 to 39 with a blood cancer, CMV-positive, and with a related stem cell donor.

The CDR3 nucleotides are TGTGCCAGCAGCTTTAGCGGGAGCGGTGAAGATACGCAGTATTTT. It yields the protein CASSFSGSGEDTQYF. The chain couples TRBV5-4 to TRBJ2-3, with 9 bases matching TRBD2. From germline, CDR1 is SGHNT and CDR2 YYREEE (reference sequence). The junction had 6 bases not matched to a gene; V was cut back by 2 bases and J by 5 bases. CDR3 length: 15 amino acids.

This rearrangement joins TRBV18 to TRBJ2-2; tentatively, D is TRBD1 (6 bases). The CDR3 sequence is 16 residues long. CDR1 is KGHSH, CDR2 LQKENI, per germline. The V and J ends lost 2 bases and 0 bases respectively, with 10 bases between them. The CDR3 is CASSPGQLTNTGELFF. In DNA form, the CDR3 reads TGTGCCAGCTCACCAGGACAGCTGACGAACACCGGGGAGCTGTTTTTT. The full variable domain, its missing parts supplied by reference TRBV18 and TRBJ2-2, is NAGVMQNPRHLVRRRGQEARLRCSPMKGHSHVYWYRQLPEEGLKFMVYLQKENIIDESGMPKERFSAEFPKEGPSILRIQQVVRGDSAAYFCASSPGQLTNTGELFFGEGSRLTVL.

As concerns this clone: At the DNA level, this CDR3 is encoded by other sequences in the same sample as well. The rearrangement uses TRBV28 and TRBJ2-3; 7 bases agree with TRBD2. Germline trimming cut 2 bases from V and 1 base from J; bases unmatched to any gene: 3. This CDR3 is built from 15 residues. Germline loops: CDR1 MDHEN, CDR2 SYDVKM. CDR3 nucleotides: TGTGCCAGCAGTTTACGGGGGAGGGGCACAGATACGCAGTATTTT. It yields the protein CASSLRGRGTDTQYF.

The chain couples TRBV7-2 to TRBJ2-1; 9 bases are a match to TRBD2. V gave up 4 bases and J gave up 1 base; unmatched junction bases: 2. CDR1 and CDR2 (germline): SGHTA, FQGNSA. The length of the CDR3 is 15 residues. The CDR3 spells CASSWRGGSYNEQFF. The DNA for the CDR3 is TGTGCCAGCAGCTGGCGGGGGGGATCCTACAATGAGCAGTTCTTC.

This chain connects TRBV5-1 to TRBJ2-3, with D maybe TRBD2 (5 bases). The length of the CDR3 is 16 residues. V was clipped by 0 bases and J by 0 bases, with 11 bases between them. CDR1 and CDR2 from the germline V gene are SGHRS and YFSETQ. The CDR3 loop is CASSLVAGLSTDTQYF. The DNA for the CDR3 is TGCGCCAGCAGCTTGGTAGCAGGACTCAGCACAGATACGCAGTATTTT.

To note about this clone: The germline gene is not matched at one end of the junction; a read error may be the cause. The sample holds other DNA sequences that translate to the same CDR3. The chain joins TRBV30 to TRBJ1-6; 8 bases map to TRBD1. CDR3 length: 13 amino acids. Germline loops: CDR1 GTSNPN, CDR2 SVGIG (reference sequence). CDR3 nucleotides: TGTGCCGGGAGGACAGGGAATAATTCACCCCTCCACTTT. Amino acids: CAGRTGNNSPLHF.

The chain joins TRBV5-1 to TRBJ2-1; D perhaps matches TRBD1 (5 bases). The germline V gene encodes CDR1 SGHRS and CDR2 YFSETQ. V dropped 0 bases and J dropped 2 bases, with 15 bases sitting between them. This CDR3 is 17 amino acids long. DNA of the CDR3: TGCGCCAGCAGCTTGGCCCTTGGGGCGGTGACCTACAATGAGCAGTTCTTC. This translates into CASSLALGAVTYNEQFF.

CDR3 amino acids: CASSLVRRTEAFF. CDR3 in DNA: TGTGCCAGCAGCTTAGTTCGTCGCACTGAAGCTTTCTTT. This chain links TRBV7-8 with TRBJ1-1; D is undetermined. The CDR3 runs 13 residues. Deletions cut 1 base from V and 4 bases from J, with 7 bases between. CDR1 is SGHVS, CDR2 FQNEAQ, per germline.

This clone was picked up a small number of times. DNA for the CDR3: TGCAGCGTTGAAGGGACAGGGGGCGATGTCTATGGCTACACCTTC. The encoded protein is CSVEGTGGDVYGYTF. The chain uses TRBV29-1 and TRBJ1-2, with 11 bases matching TRBD1. The ends lost 1 base at V and 4 bases at J; junction bases unmatched: 5. The CDR3 spans 15 residues. Germline CDR1 is SQVTM and CDR2 is ANQGSEA.